A selection of T cell receptor beta chains follows, all from one sample in a study of PD-1 blockade in classical Hodgkin lymphoma. Clones were sequenced by immunoSEQ multiplex PCR, and TCRdb holds only the in-frame ones, with some missing. Among more than 55,000 clones listed, 85% to 90% were seen once. Source: peripheral blood mononuclear cells (PBMCs), taken before the second cycle of nivolumab. Every receptor here comes from a human donor with classical Hodgkin lymphoma. Each CDR3 is given with its conserved first and last residue. The D gene is left open where the match is weak. Clone size, where shown, is once, few, many, or a class for clones that have expanded.

d_gene: NA
v_gene: TRBV6-1
j_gene: TRBJ2-7
abundance: NA
CDR3nt: TGTGCCAGCGGTATTACCTACGAGCAGTACTTC
CDR3aa: CASGITYEQYF

d_gene: NA
v_gene: TRBV5-1
j_gene: TRBJ1-2
abundance: NA
CDR3nt: TGCGCCAGCAGCTTGGTTTCGGGGGCGAATGGCTACACCTTC
CDR3aa: CASSLVSGANGYTF

d_gene: TRBD2
v_gene: TRBV5-1
j_gene: TRBJ2-3
abundance: NA
CDR3nt: TGCGCCAGCAGCCCGGGACTAGCGGGGGACACAGATACGCAGTATTTT
CDR3aa: CASSPGLAGDTDTQYF

d_gene: TRBD1
v_gene: TRBV5-1
j_gene: TRBJ1-3
abundance: NA
CDR3nt: TGCGCCAGCAGCTCAGAAACACAGGGGACTGGAAACACCATATATTTT
CDR3aa: CASSSETQGTGNTIYF

d_gene: TRBD1
v_gene: TRBV7-9
j_gene: TRBJ2-7
abundance: once
CDR3nt: TGTGCCAGCAGCTTCCCGGGACAGGCAAGCGAGCAGTACTTC
CDR3aa: CASSFPGQASEQYF

d_gene: NA
v_gene: TRBV5-1
j_gene: TRBJ1-1
abundance: NA
CDR3nt: TGCGCCAGCAGCTTACTCGGACAGTCTTTGAACACTGAAGCTTTCTTT
CDR3aa: CASSLLGQSLNTEAFF

d_gene: NA
v_gene: TRBV5-1
j_gene: TRBJ1-3
abundance: NA
CDR3nt: TGCGCCAGCAGCGGGGGAGCTCTCTCTGGAAACACCATATATTTT
CDR3aa: CASSGGALSGNTIYF

d_gene: NA
v_gene: TRBV27
j_gene: TRBJ1-1
abundance: medium-sized
CDR3nt: TGTGCCAGCAGTTTATCCACAGTGTATTGGAACACTGAAGCTTTCTTT
CDR3aa: CASSLSTVYWNTEAFF

d_gene: NA
v_gene: TRBV5-5
j_gene: TRBJ2-7
abundance: NA
CDR3nt: TGTGCCAGCAGCTTTGAGAGCGAATCCTACGAGCAGTACTTC
CDR3aa: CASSFESESYEQYF

d_gene: NA
v_gene: TRBV20-1
j_gene: TRBJ1-2
abundance: NA
CDR3nt: TGCAGTGCTAGCCGACCCCTGGGCTACACCTTC
CDR3aa: CSASRPLGYTF

d_gene: TRBD1
v_gene: TRBV5-1
j_gene: TRBJ2-7
abundance: NA
CDR3nt: TGCGCCAGCATGCCGACAGGGGGCTCTTCCTACGAGCAGTACTTC
CDR3aa: CASMPTGGSSYEQYF

d_gene: TRBD1
v_gene: TRBV7-9
j_gene: TRBJ2-3
abundance: NA
CDR3nt: TGTGCCAGCAGCTCCGCAGGGGGAGTCACAGATACGCAGTATTTT
CDR3aa: CASSSAGGVTDTQYF

d_gene: TRBD2
v_gene: TRBV4-2
j_gene: TRBJ2-5
abundance: NA
CDR3nt: TGTGCCAGCAGCCAAGCTGCGGGGGGTGGGGAGACCCAGTACTTC
CDR3aa: CASSQAAGGGETQYF

d_gene: TRBD2
v_gene: TRBV5-1
j_gene: TRBJ2-1
abundance: NA
CDR3nt: TGCGCCAGCAGCTTAGCGGGGATTAACAATGAGCAGTTCTTC
CDR3aa: CASSLAGINNEQFF